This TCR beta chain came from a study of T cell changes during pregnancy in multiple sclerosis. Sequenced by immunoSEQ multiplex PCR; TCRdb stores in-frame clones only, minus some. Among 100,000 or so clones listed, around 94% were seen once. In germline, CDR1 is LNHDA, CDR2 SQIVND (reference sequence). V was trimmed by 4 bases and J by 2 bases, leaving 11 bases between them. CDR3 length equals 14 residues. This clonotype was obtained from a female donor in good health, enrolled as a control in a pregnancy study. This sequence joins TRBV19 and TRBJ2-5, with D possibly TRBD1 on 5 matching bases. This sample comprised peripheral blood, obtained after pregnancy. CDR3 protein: CASSTVQGQETQYF. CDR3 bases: TGTGCCAGTAGTACCGTGCAGGGTCAAGAGACCCAGTACTTC.